The clone carrying this T cell receptor beta chain was recorded a few times. It was with a sample-barcoded 5' primer and a J-beta primer mix that a second PCR of roughly 7 to 12 cycles was run. Each of the cDNA molecules was tagged by a template-switch adaptor with 12 random nucleotides. In TCRdb, the 5' RACE reads were re-called with MiXCR into one record per CDR3 protein. The repertoire holds 1.5 million to 2 million distinct CDR3 sequences, with over 25% as singletons. Losses at the gene ends were 2 bases for V and 5 bases for J; bases not matched to a gene: 5. Germline loops: CDR1 ENHRY, CDR2 SYGVKD. The CDR3 sequence is 14 residues long. These data come from a study of blood T cells in healthy people across ages.

V and J are TRBV10-3 and TRBJ2-5; 7 bases are a match to TRBD1. Specimen: blood. The sequence was collected from a woman in her twenties or thirties in good health. The CDR3 DNA follows: TGTGCCATCAGTGAGGGACAGGTACTGGAGACCCAGTACTTC. It yields the protein CAISEGQVLETQYF.